These 19 T cell receptor beta chains originate from one sample sequenced in a study of T-cell reconstitution after alpha-beta-depleted transplantation in children. The TCRbeta library was prepared with unique molecular identifiers. One entry per CDR3 protein results from TCRdb running MiXCR on the PCR reads. The data show some 290,000 distinct CDR3 sequences, around 9.6% seen once. This material consisted of PBMCs from the stem cell graft donor, taken from the stem cell graft. Source of these receptors: a human donor who donated a stem cell graft to a child with SCID.

This clonotype was seen more than once but under ten times. The J gene is TRBJ2-1, the V gene TRBV5-1, with TRBD1 matching over 7 bases. The CDR3 has 15 amino acids. The germline V gene has CDR1 SGHRS and CDR2 YFSETQ. With 4 bases clipped from V and 4 bases from J, the junction kept 8 bases outside the gene matches. The CDR3 region is CASSDRDSMYNEQFF. The CDR3 coding sequence is TGCGCCAGCAGCGACCGGGACAGTATGTACAATGAGCAGTTCTTC.

This clonotype was counted ten times or more. The chain is built from TRBV7-9 and TRBJ2-5, with 10 bases lining up with TRBD2. CDR1 is SEHNR, CDR2 FQNEAQ, per germline (reference sequence). This CDR3 comprises 16 residues. Trimming at V came to 5 bases and at J to 3 bases, leaving 9 bases not matched to a gene. In nucleotides, the CDR3 is TGTGCCAGCAGCGGACAGCGGGGGGGGAAAAAAGAGACCCAGTACTTC. It specifies CASSGQRGGKKETQYF.

This clonotype was counted at least ten times. V is TRBV29-1 and J is TRBJ1-1, with a weak D call TRBD1 (5 bases). Germline V gives CDR1 SQVTM, CDR2 ANQGSEA. V was cut by 5 bases and J by 1 base, with 14 bases left in between. This CDR3 spans 14 amino acids. CDR3 bases: TGCAGCGTTCACGGGGGGTCTGCGAACACTGAAGCTTTCTTT. Encoded protein: CSVHGGSANTEAFF.

This clonotype was observed a few times. This chain connects TRBV12-3 or TRBV12-4 to TRBJ2-6, with unresolved D. CDR3 length equals 15 residues. V lost 5 bases and J 4 bases, leaving 12 bases between the germline ends. The CDR3: CASSTNRFGANVLTF. The CDR3 DNA follows: TGTGCCAGCAGTACAAACAGATTCGGGGCCAACGTCCTGACTTTC.

This clonotype turned up a few times. The chain links TRBV10-3 to TRBJ1-5; TRBD1 matches 7 bases. The CDR3 sequence is 15 residues long. The V and J ends lost 3 bases and 2 bases, in that order; junction bases with no gene match: 4. Germline V gene sequence: CDR1 ENHRY, CDR2 SYGVKD. Here the CDR3 DNA reads TGTGCCATCAGTGAAGGTGACAGGGGCAATCAGCCCCAGCATTTT. It encodes CAISEGDRGNQPQHF.

The J gene is TRBJ1-2, the V gene TRBV27, with TRBD1 matching over 8 bases. The germline V gene has CDR1 MNHEY and CDR2 SMNVEV (reference sequence). The ends lost 6 bases at V and 8 bases at J; junction bases unmatched: 8. The CDR3 length is 13 residues. In nucleotides, the CDR3 is TGTGCCAGCAGGACGGGACAGGCCGGCGGCTACACCTTC. Translation gives CASRTGQAGGYTF.

The gene calls are TRBV19 and TRBJ1-2; 8 bases are shared with TRBD1. V trimming: 4 bases; J trimming: 5 bases; junction bases outside the gene matches: 3. This CDR3 region has 13 residues. The germline V gene has CDR1 LNHDA and CDR2 SQIVND (reference sequence). Here the CDR3 reads CASSRDRKYGYTF. The CDR3 nucleotides are TGTGCCAGTAGTAGGGACAGGAAATATGGCTACACCTTC.

This clonotype came up a few times. This sequence joins TRBV5-1 and TRBJ2-7; 9 bases match TRBD1. The CDR3 is 16 residues long. Losses at the gene ends were 4 bases for V and 2 bases for J; bases not matched to a gene: 10. The germline V gene has CDR1 SGHRS and CDR2 YFSETQ. CDR3 nucleotide sequence: TGCGCCAGCAGCCCGAGGGACAGGGTCAAAGCCTACGAGCAGTACTTC. As protein: CASSPRDRVKAYEQYF. Supplemented by reference TRBV5-1 and TRBJ2-7, the full variable domain reads KAGVTQTPRYLIKTRGQQVTLSCSPISGHRSVSWYQQTPGQGLQFLFEYFSETQRNKGNFPGRFSGRQFSNSRSEMNVSTLELGDSALYLCASSPRDRVKAYEQYFGPGTRLTVT.

The genes are TRBV6-8 and TRBJ1-4; no reliable D call. V shed 11 bases and J shed 4 bases, with 17 bases lying between them. The germline gives CDR1 MNHGY, CDR2 SAAAGT. The CDR3 has 14 amino acids. DNA of the CDR3: TGTGCCTACCAGTCTCGGACGTTTAATGAAAAACTGTTTTTT. Protein: CAYQSRTFNEKLFF.

This clonotype was observed a few times. The chain links TRBV20-1 to TRBJ1-6; a possible D gene is TRBD1 (5 bases). The V gene's germline CDR1 is DFQATT and CDR2 SNEGSKA (reference sequence). The CDR3 is 11 residues long. In DNA, the CDR3 is TGCGGCAGACAGTATAATTCACCCCTCCACTTT. This codes for CGRQYNSPLHF.

The table lists this clonotype with many counts. This chain joins TRBV5-1 and TRBJ1-1; weak D call: TRBD1 (6 bases). This CDR3 has 14 amino acids. CDR1 is SGHRS and CDR2 is YFSETQ in the germline V gene. V was trimmed by 0 bases and J by 7 bases, leaving 13 bases between them. The CDR3 sequence: CASSLARGGGEAFF. The CDR3, as DNA: TGCGCCAGCAGCTTGGCCAGGGGCGGCGGTGAAGCTTTCTTT. The entire variable domain, with the rest obtained from reference TRBV5-1 and TRBJ1-1, is as follows: KAGVTQTPRYLIKTRGQQVTLSCSPISGHRSVSWYQQTPGQGLQFLFEYFSETQRNKGNFPGRFSGRQFSNSRSEMNVSTLELGDSALYLCASSLARGGGEAFFGQGTRLTVV.

This clonotype was counted many times. CDR3 sequence (DNA): TGTGCCAGCAGCCAATACGGGGGCACGAGCACCGGGGAGCTGTTTTTT. Encoded protein: CASSQYGGTSTGELFF. V is TRBV3-1 and J is TRBJ2-2; D tentatively reads TRBD1 or TRBD2 (6 bases each). V was clipped by 2 bases and J by 4 bases, with 14 bases between them. CDR3 size: 16 residues. CDR1 is LGHDT, CDR2 YNNKEL, per germline (reference sequence).

This clonotype showed up just a few times. This sequence joins TRBV7-9 and TRBJ2-7; 7 bases match TRBD1. Germline CDR1 reads SEHNR; CDR2 reads FQNEAQ (reference sequence). This CDR3 contains 15 residues. V was clipped by 3 bases and J by 1 base; unmatched bases: 6. CDR3 protein: CASSLGQQNSYEQYF. The CDR3 coding sequence is TGTGCCAGCAGCTTGGGACAGCAAAATTCCTACGAGCAGTACTTC. The full variable domain, with the rest looked up from reference TRBV7-9 and TRBJ2-7, is DTGVSQNPRHKITKRGQNVTFRCDPISEHNRLYWYRQTLGQGPEFLTYFQNEAQLEKSRLLSDRFSAERPKGSFSTLEIQRTEQGDSAMYLCASSLGQQNSYEQYFGPGTRLTVT.

The chain employs TRBV4-2 and TRBJ2-1, with 7 bases fitting TRBD2. This CDR3 is 16 amino acids long. CDR1 is LGHNA and CDR2 is YNFKEQ in the germline V gene. V shed 1 base, J shed 4 bases, and the junction held 7 bases outside the gene matches. The CDR3 DNA follows: TGTGCCAGCAGCCAAGTAGCGGGTGGGATGTACAATGAGCAGTTCTTC. Its protein is CASSQVAGGMYNEQFF.

This clonotype showed up just a few times. The genes are TRBV7-8 and TRBJ1-2; D not certain. Deletions cut 2 bases from V and 3 bases from J, with 13 bases between. The germline V gene has CDR1 SGHVS and CDR2 FQNEAQ. The CDR3 is 15 amino acids. The CDR3 spells CASSLFGEKDYGYTF. CDR3 bases: TGTGCCAGCAGCTTATTCGGGGAAAAGGACTATGGCTACACCTTC. The full variable domain, completed using reference TRBV7-8 and TRBJ1-2, is GAGVSQSPRYKVAKRGQDVALRCDPISGHVSLFWYQQALGQGPEFLTYFQNEAQLDKSGLPSDRFFAERPEGSVSTLKIQRTQQEDSAVYLCASSLFGEKDYGYTFGSGTRLTVV.

This clonotype was counted a few times. The chain recombines TRBV10-1 with TRBJ2-2; 7 bases fit TRBD1. This CDR3 region has 15 residues. Germline loops: CDR1 WNHNN, CDR2 SYGVQD (reference sequence). The trim removed 3 bases at V and 3 bases at J, leaving 4 bases unmatched. The CDR3 here is CASSERGGDTGELFF. For the CDR3, the DNA is TGCGCCAGCAGTGAAAGAGGGGGCGACACCGGGGAGCTGTTTTTT.

CDR3 sequence: CASSESMGGEGSTDTQYF. As DNA, the CDR3 is TGCGCCAGCAGTGAGTCGATGGGCGGGGAAGGGAGCACAGATACGCAGTATTTT. The rearrangement links TRBV10-2 to TRBJ2-3; D may be TRBD2 (6 bases). The ends were cut back, 0 bases at V and 0 bases at J, with 16 bases in the middle. This CDR3 contains 18 residues. Germline loops: CDR1 WSHSY, CDR2 SAAADI.

In its sample, this clonotype was seen many times. This chain uses TRBV10-3 with TRBJ2-7; D not resolved. Germline V gives CDR1 ENHRY, CDR2 SYGVKD. V gave up 0 bases and J gave up 3 bases, with 9 bases separating them. The CDR3 consists of 14 residues. The CDR3 region is CAISESGLRYEQYF. The DNA of the CDR3 is TGTGCCATCAGTGAGTCGGGTCTTCGCTACGAGCAGTACTTC.

This chain uses TRBV7-9 with TRBJ2-7; 7 bases map to TRBD1. The CDR3 covers 13 residues. J lost 4 bases, V lost 4 bases, and 4 bases had no gene match. Germline assignment: CDR1 SEHNR and CDR2 FQNEAQ (reference sequence). The CDR3 loop reads CASSSPDRYEQYF. The CDR3 DNA follows: TGTGCCAGCAGCTCTCCGGACAGGTACGAGCAGTACTTC. Using reference TRBV7-9 and TRBJ2-7 for the parts outside the CDR3, the full variable domain is DTGVSQNPRHKITKRGQNVTFRCDPISEHNRLYWYRQTLGQGPEFLTYFQNEAQLEKSRLLSDRFSAERPKGSFSTLEIQRTEQGDSAMYLCASSSPDRYEQYFGPGTRLTVT.